This is a list of T cell receptor beta chains from one sample in a study of cytomegalovirus exposure and HLA in healthy donors. TCRdb's copy holds only in-frame clones and misses some; the assay was immunoSEQ multiplex PCR. The table shows 110,000 to 150,000 clones, with about 75% occurring only once. What was sequenced was PBMCs. Receptors were obtained from a young woman in good health and CMV-seronegative. Each CDR3 is given with its conserved first and last residue. D genes are given only for firm matches. For some rows the clone size is stated as once, few or many, or as a class when expanded; others skip it.

cdr3_aa cdr3_nt clone_size v_call d_call j_call
CASSGTGFQETQYF TGTGCCAGCAGCGGAACAGGTTTTCAAGAGACCCAGTACTTC . TRBV5-4 . TRBJ2-5
CASSLSSADTQYF TGTGCCAGCAGCTTATCTTCGGCAGATACGCAGTATTTT . TRBV11-2 . TRBJ2-3
CASSSRDSSGNTIYF TGTGCCAGTAGTAGCAGAGACTCTTCTGGAAACACCATATATTTT few TRBV19 . TRBJ1-3
CAISGGLSGANVLTF TGTGCCATCAGTGGGGGGCTTTCTGGGGCCAACGTCCTGACTTTC . TRBV10-3 . TRBJ2-6
CASISPGTSGRYEQYF TGTGCCAGCATCTCACCCGGGACTAGCGGGAGGTACGAGCAGTACTTC . TRBV6-6 TRBD2 TRBJ2-7
CASSPPGAGGSDTQYF TGTGCCAGCAGTCCCCCGGGGGCGGGAGGATCAGATACGCAGTATTTT . TRBV7-9 TRBD2 TRBJ2-3
CASSLTDSNQPQHF TGTGCCAGCAGTTTGACAGATAGCAATCAGCCCCAGCATTTT . TRBV6-6 . TRBJ1-5
CASSNRGSDGYTF TGTGCCAGCAGCAACAGGGGAAGCGATGGCTACACCTTC . TRBV7-3 TRBD1 TRBJ1-2
CASSFGQGSYEQYF TGTGCCAGCAGTTTCGGTCAGGGCTCCTACGAGCAGTACTTC . TRBV6-6 . TRBJ2-7
CASSETSWNNEQFF TGTGCCAGCAGTGAAACTAGCTGGAACAATGAGCAGTTCTTC once TRBV2 . TRBJ2-1
CASSLNSYSNQPQHF TGTGCCAGCAGCTTAAACAGCTATAGCAATCAGCCCCAGCATTTT . TRBV7-8 . TRBJ1-5
CASSPGLGGTGELFF TGTGCCAGCAGCCCCGGACTAGGGGGCACCGGGGAGCTGTTTTTT few TRBV7-3 . TRBJ2-2
CASSGREWGNQPQHF TGTGCCAGCAGTGGAAGGGAGTGGGGCAATCAGCCCCAGCATTTT few TRBV27 . TRBJ1-5
CASSSSQSETQYF TGTGCCAGCAGCTCTTCACAGTCGGAGACCCAGTACTTC . TRBV11-2 . TRBJ2-5
CASSNPGTGGLDTQYF TGCGCCAGCAGCAACCCCGGGACAGGGGGCTTAGATACGCAGTATTTT few TRBV4-1 TRBD1 TRBJ2-3
CASSVGDRGEAFF TGTGCCAGCAGCGTCGGAGACAGGGGTGAAGCTTTCTTT . TRBV9 TRBD1 TRBJ1-1
CATLTSRGRELFF TGTGCCACTCTGACTAGTAGGGGACGGGAGCTGTTTTTT . TRBV19 . TRBJ2-2
CASSLSAGKNEKLFF TGTGCCAGCAGTTTATCCGCAGGAAAAAATGAAAAACTGTTTTTT . TRBV27 . TRBJ1-4
CASSASLTGTDTQYF TGTGCCAGCAGCGCCAGTCTGACAGGGACAGATACGCAGTATTTT once TRBV9 TRBD1 TRBJ2-3
CASSSGTGNSPLHF TGTGCCAGCAGTTCCGGGACAGGGAATTCACCCCTCCACTTT . TRBV7-9 TRBD1 TRBJ1-6
CASSPGRTDTEAFF TGTGCCAGCAGCCCAGGGCGTACCGACACTGAAGCTTTCTTT . TRBV5-5 . TRBJ1-1
CSVESGTMNTEAFF TGCAGCGTTGAGAGCGGAACTATGAACACTGAAGCTTTCTTT . TRBV29-1 . TRBJ1-1
CASSLNLHQPQHF TGTGCCAGCAGCCTCAATCTACATCAGCCCCAGCATTTT . TRBV7-2 . TRBJ1-5
CASSEQGGGNSPLHF TGCGCCAGCAGCGAACAAGGGGGGGGGAATTCACCCCTCCACTTT few TRBV5-1 . TRBJ1-6
CASSPPSETQYF TGTGCCAGCTCACCACCTAGTGAGACCCAGTACTTC few TRBV18 . TRBJ2-5
CASRSLPTSVTYNEQFF TGTGCCAGCAGGAGTTTACCCACTAGCGTAACCTACAATGAGCAGTTCTTC once TRBV28 TRBD2 TRBJ2-1
CATAGTSGRGSTDTQYF TGTGCCACCGCCGGGACTAGCGGAAGGGGGAGCACAGATACGCAGTATTTT . TRBV5-4 TRBD2 TRBJ2-3
CTSSHFETPRRGYTF TGTACCAGCAGCCACTTTGAGACTCCAAGAAGAGGCTACACCTTC . TRBV5-6 . TRBJ1-2
CASSLGSGGWEGLDTQYF TGCGCCAGCAGCTTGGGTAGCGGAGGCTGGGAAGGGTTGGATACGCAGTATTTT . TRBV5-1 . TRBJ2-3
CSAARDTGGDF TGCAGTGCTGCCAGGGACACCGGGGGGGACTTC . TRBV20-1 TRBD2 TRBJ2-4
CASSHRLLAGVIGEQYF TGCGCCAGCAGCCATCGACTTCTAGCGGGAGTCATCGGCGAGCAGTACTTC . TRBV4-1 TRBD2 TRBJ2-7
CASSLWTNGLETQYF TGTGCCAGCAGCCTCTGGACAAACGGCCTGGAGACCCAGTACTTC . TRBV11-2 . TRBJ2-5
CASSPLGAGTQYF TGTGCCAGCAGTCCCCTCGGTGCAGGTACGCAGTATTTT . TRBV27 . TRBJ2-3
CASSERGGDTEAFF TGTGCCAGCAGTGAACGGGGGGGGGACACTGAAGCTTTCTTT . TRBV6-1 . TRBJ1-1
CASRLRQGGSSPLHF TGTGCCAGCAGACTCCGACAGGGGGGTAGTTCACCCCTCCACTTT . TRBV6-5 TRBD1 TRBJ1-6
CASSVTWAGQETQYF TGTGCCAGCAGCGTAACGTGGGCGGGACAAGAGACCCAGTACTTC few TRBV9 . TRBJ2-5
CASSLRGNQPQHF TGTGCCAGCAGCTTAAGGGGGAATCAGCCCCAGCATTTT . TRBV11-2 . TRBJ1-5
CASSTGQLMTEAFF TGTGCCAGCAGTACAGGACAGCTAATGACTGAAGCTTTCTTT . TRBV6-1 . TRBJ1-1
CASSTTSGGSRYNEQFF TGTGCCAGCAGCACCACTAGCGGGGGGAGTAGGTACAATGAGCAGTTCTTC . TRBV7-9 TRBD2 TRBJ2-1
CSSSPGLGANYGYTF TGTTCCAGCAGCCCCGGTTTGGGAGCCAACTATGGCTACACCTTC once TRBV7-9 . TRBJ1-2
CASSYGTGSYGYTF TGTGCCAGCAGTTACGGGACAGGGTCCTATGGCTACACCTTC . TRBV6-5 TRBD1 TRBJ1-2
CASSYSGSAGETQYF TGTGCCAGCAGTTACTCTGGCTCCGCAGGGGAGACCCAGTACTTC . TRBV6-5 . TRBJ2-5
CASSLDGGVTTGELFF TGTGCCAGCAGCTTAGACGGGGGGGTCACTACCGGGGAGCTGTTTTTT . TRBV7-2 TRBD2 TRBJ2-2
CASSSRTTQETQYF TGTGCCAGCAGTTCGAGGACTACTCAAGAGACCCAGTACTTC . TRBV27 . TRBJ2-5
CASSPTSPTDTQYF TGTGCCAGCTCACCGACTAGCCCCACAGATACGCAGTATTTT . TRBV27 TRBD2 TRBJ2-3
CSAPGVSGYTF TGCAGTGCCCCGGGGGTAAGCGGCTACACCTTC few TRBV20-1 . TRBJ1-2
CASSLGGSFYNEQFF TGTGCCAGCAGCTTAGGGGGCAGTTTCTACAATGAGCAGTTCTTC . TRBV7-9 . TRBJ2-1
CASSEAAGGRETQYF TGTGCCAGCAGTGAAGCAGCGGGGGGTCGGGAGACCCAGTACTTC . TRBV6-1 TRBD2 TRBJ2-5